This TCR beta chain was profiled in a study of Graves' ophthalmopathy and Graves' hyperthyroidism. RNA transcripts were the template, and TCR beta CDR3 regions were amplified from them. The workflow started with a first-round RT-PCR run with HTBI primers and then moved on to a second-round multiplex PCR. TCRdb used MiXCR to reprocess the multiplex PCR reads, holding one entry per CDR3 protein. The sample has roughly 700,000 distinct CDR3 sequences; roughly two fifths are singletons. Where ophthalmopathy was present, donors had moderate-to-severe activity, CAS ≥3, NOSPECS ≥4 and duration under 3 months. Clinical symptoms and serum thyroxine were used for diagnosis; TRAb, thyroid ultrasound and orbital computed tomography were also relied on. Study-level findings and limits: For predicting ophthalmopathy progression, the model had 70.59% sensitivity and 72.22% specificity. Using a 13-signature model, the authors split ophthalmopathy from stable hyperthyroidism, with around 89% sensitivity and approximately 80% specificity.

Of note for this clonotype: Its antigen is not identified.

V was shortened by 0 bases and J by 5 bases, with 10 bases between the two germline ends. The germline CDR1 and CDR2 sequences are MNHEY and SVGAGI. The length of the CDR3 is 14 residues. The sample consisted of peripheral blood. This chain links TRBV6-5 with TRBJ2-5; D unresolved. The clonotype comes from an adult man with Graves' ophthalmopathy. In nucleotides, the CDR3 is TGTGCCAGCAGTTACTCGAGTAGTTCGGAGACCCAGTACTTC. Its protein is CASSYSSSSETQYF.